These 20 T cell receptor beta chains were all obtained from the same sample, sequenced in a study of vaccination effects on CD4 cells after COVID-19 (dated by TCRdb to between 2021 and 2022). The library was obtained by the immunoSEQ multiplex PCR assay. Imported from immuneACCESS, the table was reduced by TCRdb to in-frame sequences with V and J called. These copies leave out some clones; in studies compared against another copy, an unresolved V gene accounts for under half, and the cause of the remainder is not known. The table for this sample lists some 68,000 clones; roughly 70% of them were counted only once. The top ten hold approximately 4.3% of the sample. The antigens these receptors bind are not known. In the ViraFEST assay, PBMC were stimulated with viral peptide pools, and antigen-specific CD4+ T cell clonotypes were then identified by expansion using TCR sequencing. After 10 days of culture, CD4+ T cells were isolated with the EasySep CD4+ T cell isolation kit. The absence of prior SARS-CoV-2 infection in healthy vaccine recipients was confirmed by negative nucleocapsid antibodies before and after vaccination.

The starting material was CD4+ T cells from PBMCs cultured with HCoV-OC43 spike peptides, obtained before COVID-19 vaccination. What this sample's cell subset or site label stands for: HCoV-OC43 spike overlapping peptide pool stimulation. The receptor set was obtained from a human donor who received a COVID-19 vaccine.

V and J are TRBV6-2 or TRBV6-3 and TRBJ2-2; tentatively, D is TRBD1 or TRBD2 (5 bases each). Looked up from germline, CDR1 is MNHEY and CDR2 is SVGEGT. The V and J ends lost 0 bases and 12 bases respectively, with 17 bases between them. The CDR3 contains 15 residues. DNA for the CDR3: TGTGCCAGCAGTTACTCGAGTCGGCGGGCAGGGCAGCTGTTTTTT. Translation: CASSYSSRRAGQLFF.

The genes are TRBV14 and TRBJ1-1; D uncertain. Germline CDR1 and CDR2: SGHDN and FVKESK. This CDR3 comprises 13 residues. V lost 2 bases and J lost 1, with 5 bases in between. The CDR3 sequence: CASSQTENTEAFF. CDR3 bases: TGTGCCAGCAGCCAAACGGAGAACACTGAAGCTTTCTTT.

The rearrangement links TRBV7-8 to TRBJ1-5; D call uncertain. V lost 2 bases, J lost 1 base, and 9 bases lay in between. This CDR3 has 15 amino acids. Germline CDR1 is SGHVS and CDR2 is FQNEAQ. The DNA of the CDR3 is TGTGCCAGCAGCTTAAGTTCTAGGAGCAATCAGCCCCAGCATTTT. Residues: CASSLSSRSNQPQHF.

The chain has TRBV5-6 and TRBJ2-1, with D perhaps matching TRBD1 or TRBD2 (5 bases each). This CDR3 spans 13 amino acids. The V end lost 2 bases, the J end lost 6 bases, and 9 bases lay between the germline ends. Germline CDR1 reads SGHDT; CDR2 reads YYEEEE. The CDR3 coding sequence is TGTGCCAGCAGCTTTTGGGACCGCAATGAGCAGTTCTTC. Protein sequence: CASSFWDRNEQFF.

In its sample, this clone was seen a few times. The chain has TRBV24-1 and TRBJ2-1, with a weak D call TRBD1 (5 bases). Germline values: CDR1 KGHDR, CDR2 SFDVKD. Trimming removed 0 bases at V and 4 bases at J, with 15 bases between. This CDR3 region has 17 residues. The CDR3 sequence: CATSDLAQAGNYNEQFF. The CDR3 nucleotides are TGTGCCACCAGTGATTTGGCACAGGCAGGGAATTACAATGAGCAGTTCTTC.

This clone was counted a few times. V is TRBV3-1 (or the pseudogene TRBV3-2) and J is TRBJ1-4; a possible D gene is TRBD1 (5 bases). Trimming left V 1 base short and J 7 bases short, with 10 bases between. This CDR3 comprises 14 residues. Germline V lookup: CDR1 LGHDT, CDR2 YNNKEL (reference sequence). CDR3 sequence: CASSQGGVGEKLFF. Written as DNA, the CDR3 is TGTGCCAGCAGCCAAGGGGGGGTGGGTGAAAAACTGTTTTTT.

On this clone: The identical CDR3 is also encoded by other nucleotide sequences in the sample. The chain combines TRBV11-3 with TRBJ2-1, with 9 bases identical to TRBD2. The CDR3 covers 15 residues. CDR1 and CDR2 from the germline V gene are SGHNT and YENEEA. V dropped 1 base and J dropped 8; count of bases not matched to a gene: 6. CDR3 in amino acids: CASSLVASGVDEQFF. In DNA form, the CDR3 reads TGTGCCAGCAGCTTAGTAGCTAGCGGGGTCGATGAGCAGTTCTTC.

The CDR3 DNA reads TGTGCCAGCAGAACTGAGGTTTACACCGGGGAGCTGTTTTTT. This translates into CASRTEVYTGELFF. The chain couples TRBV6-6 to TRBJ2-2; D is unresolved. Germline lookup yields CDR1 MNHNY and CDR2 SVGAGI (reference sequence). Trimming shortened V by 6 bases and J by 3 bases, and 11 bases separated the two germline ends. This CDR3 contains 14 residues.

This clone appeared a single time. The V gene is TRBV19, the J gene TRBJ1-2, with TRBD1 as a possible D gene (5 bases). Germline-derived CDR1 and CDR2 are LNHDA and SQIVND (reference sequence). This CDR3 has 14 residues. Deletions cut 2 bases from V and 2 bases from J, with 9 bases between. The CDR3 nucleotides are TGTGCCAGTAGTATATTGGGGGAGAACTATGGCTACACCTTC. Its protein is CASSILGENYGYTF.

The rearrangement uses TRBV29-1 and TRBJ1-1; D ambiguous. CDR3 length equals 11 residues. Looked up from germline, CDR1 is SQVTM and CDR2 is ANQGSEA. The V gene lost 0 bases and the J gene lost 3 bases, with 2 bases spanning the gap. The CDR3 region is CSVEDHTEAFF. In nucleotides, the CDR3 is TGCAGCGTTGAAGATCACACTGAAGCTTTCTTT.

In this sample, this clone turned up a few times. CDR3 in amino acids: CATRDRTPNTGELFF. CDR3 bases: TGCGCCACCCGGGACAGAACCCCGAACACCGGGGAGCTGTTTTTT. This chain connects TRBV5-1 to TRBJ2-2, with 7 bases identical to TRBD1. The germline gives CDR1 SGHRS, CDR2 YFSETQ. This CDR3 has 15 amino acids. V lost 9 bases to trimming and J lost 0 bases; unmatched junction nucleotides: 8. Supplemented by reference TRBV5-1 and TRBJ2-2, the full variable domain reads KAGVTQTPRYLIKTRGQQVTLSCSPISGHRSVSWYQQTPGQGLQFLFEYFSETQRNKGNFPGRFSGRQFSNSRSEMNVSTLELGDSALYLCATRDRTPNTGELFFGEGSRLTVL.

This clone was seen just once. V is TRBV3-1 (or the pseudogene TRBV3-2) and J is TRBJ1-6, with D tentatively TRBD1 (6 bases). CDR3 length: 14 residues. Trimming removed 3 bases at V and 7 bases at J, with 10 bases between. Germline CDR1 and CDR2: LGHDT and YNNKEL (reference sequence). The CDR3 nucleotides are TGTGCCAGCAGCCAGGGGGCGAGCAATTCACCCCTCCACTTT. The encoded protein is CASSQGASNSPLHF.

This chain uses TRBV4-3 with TRBJ1-2; 8 positions match TRBD1. Germline lookup yields CDR1 LGHNA and CDR2 YSLEER. CDR3 length: 15 amino acids. V lost 3 bases, J lost 4 bases, and 7 bases stayed unmatched. In nucleotides, the CDR3 is TGCGCCAGCAGCCAGGGGGACAGGTCCCCCTATGGCTACACCTTC. Amino acids: CASSQGDRSPYGYTF.

The chain recombines TRBV10-1 with TRBJ2-3, with TRBD1 matching 8 bases. This CDR3 spans 13 amino acids. V trimming: 8 bases; J trimming: 2 bases; junction bases outside the gene matches: 3. The germline gives CDR1 WNHNN, CDR2 SYGVQD (reference sequence). The CDR3 bases are TGCGCCAGCGGGGGACAGGCCACAGATACGCAGTATTTT. It encodes CASGGQATDTQYF.

The sample holds a few counts of this clone. The chain has TRBV25-1 and TRBJ1-2, with D uncertain. The CDR3 totals 13 residues. The V and J ends lost 6 bases and 2 bases respectively, with 10 bases between them. Germline V gives CDR1 MGHDK, CDR2 SYGVNS. The CDR3 protein is CASRIGGNYGYTF. The CDR3 region has the DNA TGTGCCAGCAGAATCGGTGGCAACTATGGCTACACCTTC.

J is TRBJ1-5 and V is TRBV7-2; TRBD1 is a possible D gene (5 bases). The CDR3 length is 13 residues. V lost 5 bases, J lost 2 bases, and 7 bases lay in between. Germline V CDR1 and CDR2: SGHTA, FQGNSA. The CDR3 protein is CASSVRGNQPQHF. DNA of the CDR3: TGTGCCAGCAGCGTCAGGGGCAATCAGCCCCAGCATTTT.

The rearrangement joins TRBV4-2 to TRBJ2-5; D may be TRBD2 (6 bases). Trimming removed 1 base from V and 5 bases from J, with 11 bases in between. CDR3 length: 14 amino acids. Germline CDR1 reads LGHNA; CDR2 reads YNFKEQ. The CDR3 DNA follows: TGTGCCAGCAGCCAAGTCTGGGGGGTCGAGACCCAGTACTTC. It is translated as CASSQVWGVETQYF.

This chain uses TRBV11-3 with TRBJ2-6; D is ambiguous. Trimming took 1 base from V and 4 from J, leaving 5 bases between them. CDR1 and CDR2 from the germline V gene are SGHNT and YENEEA. CDR3 length equals 14 residues. The CDR3 coding sequence is TGTGCCAGCAGCTTAGGTTTAGGGGCCAACGTCCTGACTTTC. This codes for CASSLGLGANVLTF.

The chain is built from TRBV19 and TRBJ1-4; D uncertain. The V and J ends lost 2 bases and 4 bases respectively, with 8 bases between them. The germline CDR1 and CDR2 sequences are LNHDA and SQIVND (reference sequence). This CDR3 region has 14 residues. The CDR3 loop reads CASSIIGSNEKLFF. The CDR3 region has the DNA TGTGCCAGTAGTATAATCGGCAGTAATGAAAAACTGTTTTTT.

The rearrangement joins TRBV28 to TRBJ2-7; D gene ambiguous. This CDR3 region has 15 residues. From germline, CDR1 is MDHEN and CDR2 SYDVKM. With 5 bases removed from V and 4 bases from J, the gap between germline ends came to 18 bases. Here the CDR3 reads CASSNPRTAVYEQYV. The CDR3 region has the DNA TGTGCCAGCAGTAATCCAAGGACGGCGGTATACGAGCAGTACGTC.